This TCR beta chain is from a study of glioma-infiltrating T cells. CDR1 and CDR2 (germline): MNHEY, SVGEGT. The CDR3 is 13 amino acids. As regards this clonotype: Its cognate antigen is unknown. One junction end disagrees with the germline gene, perhaps due to a read error.

TCR alpha and beta CDR3 regions were amplified from RNA using iRepertoire nested multiplex PCR. Input was about 85-450 ng of tissue mRNA or PBMC total RNA. TCRdb re-called the multiplex PCR reads with MiXCR, one entry per CDR3 protein. The sample contains 90,000 to 110,000 distinct CDR3 sequences, approximately 26% of which appear only once. General observations from the study: Above-expected tissue-blood divergence occurred in all gliomas, most in low-grade ones. Tissue and blood shared very few CDR3 sequences.

This sequence was found in a human donor with low-grade glioma or glioblastoma, undergoing nonglioma brain surgery, or in good health (not recorded which). Source material: glioma tissue, nonneoplastic brain tissue, or PBMCs (not recorded which). The J gene is TRBJ1-1, the V gene TRBV6-2 or TRBV6-3, with D perhaps matching TRBD1 (5 bases). The CDR3 spells CASRGPGTTEAFF. Here the CDR3 DNA reads TGTGCCAGCAGGGGGCCGGGAACCACTGAGGCTTTCTTT.